The 26 T cell receptor beta chains below all came from one sample that was sequenced in a study of CD8+CD57+ T cells in acquired aplastic anemia. An expansion of CD8+CD57+ cells by flow cytometry had been shown in patients chosen for sequencing. TCR beta VDJ and CDR3 were profiled, and genomic DNA was the template. TCRdb re-called the reads with MiXCR, one entry per CDR3 protein. The table shows hundreds of thousands of distinct CDR3 sequences, with over 25% occurring only once. The sample taken for sequencing was sorted CD4+, CD8+, or CD8+CD57+ T cells (not recorded which) from PBMCs. The receptors originated from a human donor with aplastic anemia.

In nucleotides, the CDR3 is TGTGCCAGTAGTATAACATGGAATCAGCCCCAGCATTTT. Its translation is CASSITWNQPQHF. The chain links TRBV19 to TRBJ1-5; unclear D gene. The CDR3 covers 13 residues. CDR1 is LNHDA, CDR2 SQIVND, per germline (reference sequence). The V gene lost 2 bases and the J gene lost 4 bases, with 6 bases spanning the gap.

The V and J genes are TRBV7-6 and TRBJ2-1; D may be TRBD1 (8 bases). Germline CDR1 reads SGHVS; CDR2 reads FNYEAQ. The CDR3 totals 17 residues. Trimming removed 3 bases at V and 2 bases at J, with 17 bases between. The chain's CDR3 is CASSLTYRGGTYNEQFF. CDR3 DNA sequence: TGTGCCAGCAGCTTGACGTACAGGGGGGGGACCTACAATGAGCAGTTCTTC.

Ten or more counts support this clonotype. The gene calls are TRBV25-1 and TRBJ2-7; 9 positions agree with TRBD2. V shed 7 bases and J 6 bases; nucleotides not matched to a gene: 7. Germline CDR1 reads MGHDK; CDR2 reads SYGVNS. CDR3 length equals 13 residues. As DNA, the CDR3 is TGTGCCAGCAAGGCTAGCGGGGAATCCGAGCAGTACTTC. Amino acids: CASKASGESEQYF.

The chain employs TRBV10-3 and TRBJ2-1; D call uncertain. Germline values: CDR1 ENHRY, CDR2 SYGVKD. The CDR3 consists of 11 residues. Trimming shortened V by 10 bases and J by 8 bases, and 12 bases separated the two germline ends. CDR3 DNA sequence: TGTGCCAGCACCCTCCAAGATGAGCAGTTCTTC. Translation gives CASTLQDEQFF.

This clonotype was seen many times. The DNA of the CDR3 is TGTGCCAGCAGTGAGCGGGGATTACACACAGATACGCAGTATTTT. Translated: CASSERGLHTDTQYF. This chain uses TRBV2 with TRBJ2-3; a possible D gene is TRBD2 (6 bases). V lost 3 bases, J lost 2 bases, and 12 bases lay in between. Per the germline V gene, CDR1 is SNHLY and CDR2 is FYNNEI. The CDR3 contains 15 residues.

In regard to this clonotype: This could be a read error, since a much larger clone is one nucleotide away. This chain connects TRBV15 to TRBJ2-6; D is unclear. The CDR3 extends over 15 amino acids. Trimming pared 0 bases from V and 0 bases from J, leaving 3 bases between. The germline V gene has CDR1 LNHNV and CDR2 YYDKDF (reference sequence). The CDR3 here is CATSRESSGANVLTF. In DNA form, the CDR3 reads TGTGCCACCAGCAGAGAGAGCTCTGGGGCCAACGTCCTGACTTTC.

This clonotype appeared a few times. The chain couples TRBV7-9 to TRBJ1-5, with D perhaps TRBD1 (5 bases). CDR1 is SEHNR and CDR2 is FQNEAQ in the germline V gene (reference sequence). The CDR3 sequence is 17 residues long. V was shortened by 5 bases and J by 1 base, with 18 bases between the two germline ends. As DNA, the CDR3 is TGTGCCAGCAGCGCCCGGGGCGCGTTTTCGAGCAATCAGCCCCAGCATTTT. Its protein is CASSARGAFSSNQPQHF.

V gene TRBV25-1 combines with J gene TRBJ2-1, with D perhaps matching TRBD1 (6 bases). The germline V and J ends were trimmed by 6 bases and 4 bases, with 13 bases remaining between them. Germline-derived CDR1 and CDR2 are MGHDK and SYGVNS. CDR3 size: 14 residues. CDR3: CASSVGTLYNEQFF. CDR3 DNA sequence: TGTGCCAGCAGCGTAGGGACATTATACAATGAGCAGTTCTTC.

This clonotype has more than one count but fewer than ten. This chain connects TRBV24-1 to TRBJ1-6; 8 nucleotides align to TRBD1. Unmatched junction bases numbered 5, after V lost 6 bases and J lost 8 bases. The length of the CDR3 is 14 residues. In germline, CDR1 is KGHDR, CDR2 SFDVKD. CDR3 nucleotides: TGTGCCACCAGTTTGCAGGGGGCGGATTCACCCCTCCACTTT. Translating it yields CATSLQGADSPLHF.

Comments on this clonotype: A single base separates this from a much larger clone, so it may be a read error. This chain joins TRBV7-8 and TRBJ1-5; 7 bases are a match to TRBD1. The CDR3 runs to 14 residues. Germline CDR1 and CDR2: SGHVS and FQNEAQ. The CDR3 here is CTSSYRDRDQPQHF. In nucleotides, the CDR3 is TGTACCAGCAGCTACCGTGACAGGGACCAGCCCCAGCATTTT.

This clonotype has at least ten counts. The chain recombines TRBV19 with TRBJ2-7; possible D gene TRBD1, 6 bases. The CDR3 covers 14 residues. Germline V gene sequence: CDR1 LNHDA, CDR2 SQIVND (reference sequence). V lost 1 base, J lost 2 bases, and 9 bases lay in between. CDR3 coding DNA: TGTGCCAGTAGTATAGTTTGGACAGCCTACGAGCAGTACTTC. It yields the protein CASSIVWTAYEQYF.

Only a few counts were recorded for this clonotype. The chain carries TRBV11-2 and TRBJ2-7, with 11 bases fitting TRBD2. There are 18 residues in the CDR3. From germline, CDR1 is SGHAT and CDR2 FQNNGV. Trimming at V came to 3 bases and at J to 2 bases, leaving 12 bases not matched to a gene. For the CDR3, the DNA is TGTGCCAGCAGCTTTAGGGGCCCTACTAGCGGGGGTACCTACGAGCAGTACTTC. Residues: CASSFRGPTSGGTYEQYF.

This clonotype was observed a few times. This rearrangement joins TRBV13 to TRBJ2-4; 10 bases are a match to TRBD1. The V gene's germline CDR1 is PRHDT and CDR2 FYEKMQ (reference sequence). The CDR3 sequence is 13 residues long. V shed 4 bases and J 8 bases; nucleotides not matched to a gene: 2. Written as DNA, the CDR3 is TGTGCCAGCAGCTCGGACAGGGGGGACATTCAGTACTTC. Its translation: CASSSDRGDIQYF.

V usage is TRBV24-1 and J usage is TRBJ2-5; 11 nucleotides match TRBD2. Germline assignment: CDR1 KGHDR and CDR2 SFDVKD. The CDR3 length is 16 residues. The V segment lost 7 bases and the J segment 1 base; nucleotides outside the gene matches: 7. The CDR3 protein is CATSRGTSGFQETQYF. CDR3 sequence (DNA): TGTGCCACCAGCCGCGGGACTAGCGGATTCCAAGAGACCCAGTACTTC.

This clonotype was observed a handful of times. This sequence joins TRBV15 and TRBJ2-7; 7 bases map to TRBD1. V lost 1 base and J lost 2; bases outside the gene matches: 2. The germline V gene has CDR1 LNHNV and CDR2 YYDKDF (reference sequence). The CDR3 consists of 14 residues. The CDR3 DNA reads as TGTGCCACCAGCAGAGCGGGGACAGCCTACGAGCAGTACTTC. It specifies CATSRAGTAYEQYF.

This clonotype was recorded at least ten times. The chain links TRBV2 to TRBJ1-2; D perhaps matches TRBD1 (5 bases). V shed 4 bases and J shed 3 bases, with 12 bases lying between them. CDR1 is SNHLY, CDR2 FYNNEI, per germline. This CDR3 spans 14 amino acids. Here the CDR3 DNA reads TGTGCCAGCAGTGGGAGGGGTGGCGACTATGGCTACACCTTC. Translated, it gives CASSGRGGDYGYTF.

V gene TRBV15 combines with J gene TRBJ2-1, with D uncertain. CDR3 length: 12 residues. Looked up from germline, CDR1 is LNHNV and CDR2 is YYDKDF (reference sequence). The V gene lost 0 bases and the J gene lost 10 bases, with 7 bases spanning the gap. The CDR3 is CATSRDHAEQFF. CDR3 in DNA: TGTGCCACCAGCAGAGATCACGCCGAGCAGTTCTTC.

The V gene is TRBV20-1, the J gene TRBJ2-1; 12 nucleotides agree with TRBD2. The ends lost 0 bases at V and 7 bases at J; junction bases unmatched: 10. The germline V gene encodes CDR1 DFQATT and CDR2 SNEGSKA (reference sequence). The CDR3 is 17 amino acids. The CDR3 nucleotides are TGCAGTGCTAGAGATCGGCCTAGCGGGAGGGTATTTAATGAGCAGTTCTTC. Protein: CSARDRPSGRVFNEQFF.

This clonotype was recorded a few times. A single base separates this from a much larger clone, so it may be a read error. The chain carries TRBV19 and TRBJ1-2; D not certain. The CDR3 is made up of 11 amino acids. CDR1 LNHDA and CDR2 SQIVND come from the germline V gene (reference sequence). Trimming took off 4 bases at V and 3 bases at J, with 3 bases between the two ends. CDR3 DNA sequence: TGTGCCAGTAGTACCGACTATGGCTACACCTTC. Its protein product is CASSTDYGYTF. Filled out from reference TRBV19 and TRBJ1-2, the complete variable domain reads DGGITQSPKYLFRKEGQNVTLSCEQNLNHDAMYWYRQDPGQGLRLIYYSQIVNDFQKGDIAEGYSVSREKKESFPLTVTSAQKNPTAFYLCASSTDYGYTFGSGTRLTVV.

The table lists this clonotype with a few counts. The chain is built from TRBV19 and TRBJ2-5; D may be TRBD1 (5 bases). The germline CDR1 and CDR2 sequences are LNHDA and SQIVND (reference sequence). The V gene lost 4 bases and the J gene lost 7 bases, with 7 bases spanning the gap. The CDR3 has 11 amino acids. CDR3 DNA sequence: TGTGCCAGTAGTACCCAGGGGACCCAGTACTTC. This codes for CASSTQGTQYF.

This clonotype came up many times. This chain joins TRBV5-8 and TRBJ2-7; D tentatively reads TRBD1 or TRBD2 (6 bases each). Germline V CDR1 and CDR2: SGHTS, YDEGEE. The ends were cut back, 3 bases at V and 3 bases at J, with 16 bases in the middle. This CDR3 has 15 residues. CDR3 in amino acids: CASSWAGQAHYEQYF. The CDR3 coding sequence is TGTGCCAGCAGCTGGGCGGGACAAGCACACTACGAGCAGTACTTC.

The genes are TRBV11-2 and TRBJ2-1; no firm D call. The V gene lost 4 bases and the J gene lost 5 bases, with 9 bases spanning the gap. The germline CDR1 and CDR2 sequences are SGHAT and FQNNGV. The CDR3 runs 13 residues. CDR3 residues: CASSYLRDNEQFF. The CDR3 nucleotides are TGTGCCAGCAGCTACCTAAGGGACAATGAGCAGTTCTTC.

This clonotype was observed at least ten times. V is TRBV9 and J is TRBJ2-2; D is ambiguous. Germline V gene sequence: CDR1 SGDLS, CDR2 YYNGEE. The CDR3 extends over 14 amino acids. V lost 2 bases, J lost 1 base, and 6 bases lay in between. The CDR3 loop reads CASSVQWNTGELFF. CDR3 sequence (DNA): TGTGCCAGCAGCGTCCAGTGGAACACCGGGGAGCTGTTTTTT.

This clonotype was picked up many times. This sequence joins TRBV20-1 and TRBJ1-1; D might be TRBD1 (5 bases). Germline V gene sequence: CDR1 DFQATT, CDR2 SNEGSKA (reference sequence). Trimming stripped 6 bases from V and 4 bases from J, with 15 bases between. The CDR3 spans 13 residues. DNA of the CDR3: TGCAGTGCCAGAAGCGCAGGGAGCACTGAAGCTTTCTTT. It codes for CSARSAGSTEAFF.

This clonotype occurred many times. The chain joins TRBV2 to TRBJ1-2; tentative D call: TRBD1 (5 bases). CDR1 is SNHLY, CDR2 FYNNEI, per germline. This CDR3 contains 15 residues. V was clipped by 9 bases and J by 4 bases, with 21 bases between them. CDR3 region: CARSIKPGLLYGYTF. Written as DNA, the CDR3 is TGTGCCAGGAGTATTAAGCCGGGACTGCTCTATGGCTACACCTTC.

This clonotype has only one observation. The chain combines TRBV11-2 with TRBJ1-1; possible D gene TRBD1, 6 bases. The CDR3 is made up of 19 amino acids. Trimming removed 3 bases from V and 1 base from J, with 24 bases in between. Germline V gene lookup returns CDR1 SGHAT and CDR2 FQNNGV. The CDR3: CASSFKHKGQGPANTEAFF. In nucleotides, the CDR3 is TGTGCCAGCAGCTTCAAACATAAGGGGCAGGGGCCGGCGAACACTGAAGCTTTCTTT.